These 7 T cell receptor beta chains were all obtained from the same sample, sequenced in a study of blood T cell repertoires in COVID-19 (dated by TCRdb to the early 2020s). The library relied on the immunoSEQ multiplex PCR assay. TCRdb re-hosts the immuneACCESS table, in-frame sequences only. Its copies lack some clones; in the studies checked, an unresolved V gene accounts for under half of them, and the cause for the rest is not known. This sample gives 150,000 or so clones in total; just over 90% of them show up just once. The ten largest clones capture about 2.3% of the sample. Sequenced material: peripheral blood. The receptors originated from a young man with acute or convalescent COVID-19.

DNA of the CDR3: TGTGCCAGCAGCTACGCGGGAACCGGGGAGCTGTTTTTT. It specifies CASSYAGTGELFF. The chain combines TRBV7-6 with TRBJ2-2; possible D gene TRBD2, 6 bases. The CDR3 has 13 amino acids. V lost 4 bases to trimming and J lost 5 bases, with 8 bases between them. Germline assignment: CDR1 SGHVS and CDR2 FNYEAQ.

V is TRBV19 and J is TRBJ1-1, with D possibly being TRBD1 (6 bases). V was trimmed by 9 bases and J by 3 bases, leaving 14 bases between them. Germline assignment: CDR1 LNHDA and CDR2 SQIVND (reference sequence). The CDR3 is made up of 13 amino acids. Here the CDR3 reads CASLGGADTEAFF. The CDR3, as DNA: TGTGCCAGCCTTGGGGGCGCGGACACTGAAGCTTTCTTT.

The chain couples TRBV13 to TRBJ2-7; D is perhaps TRBD2 (5 bases). V lost 5 bases and J 2 bases, leaving 16 bases between the germline ends. The length of the CDR3 is 15 residues. The germline gives CDR1 PRHDT, CDR2 FYEKMQ (reference sequence). The CDR3 DNA follows: TGTGCCAGCAGCCCCCCAACGGGGAAAACCTACGAGCAGTACTTC. Its protein product is CASSPPTGKTYEQYF.

The rearrangement uses TRBV7-6 and TRBJ2-1; 11 nucleotides align to TRBD2. Germline V gives CDR1 SGHVS, CDR2 FNYEAQ. This CDR3 has 16 residues. Trimming cost V 6 bases and J 6 bases; bases outside gene matches: 10. The CDR3 DNA sequence: TGTGCCAGCAGTTTTACATGGCTAGCGGGGGGCAATGAGCAGTTCTTC. This encodes CASSFTWLAGGNEQFF. The variable domain in full, with the rest retrieved from reference TRBV7-6 and TRBJ2-1, is GAGVSQSPRYKVTKRGQDVALRCDPISGHVSLYWYRQALGQGPEFLTYFNYEAQQDKSGLPNDRFSAERPEGSISTLTIQRTEQRDSAMYRCASSFTWLAGGNEQFFGPGTRLTVL.

The CDR3 nucleotides are TGCGCCAGCAGCCTAGGACTAGCGGGAGGGGGTGAGCAGTTCTTC. Translating gives CASSLGLAGGGEQFF. This chain links TRBV5-1 with TRBJ2-1; 15 nucleotides agree with TRBD2. The CDR3 runs 15 residues. V shed 4 bases, J shed 9 bases, and the junction held 5 bases outside the gene matches. Germline V gene lookup returns CDR1 SGHRS and CDR2 YFSETQ. Full variable domain (outside the CDR3, taken from reference TRBV5-1 and TRBJ2-1): KAGVTQTPRYLIKTRGQQVTLSCSPISGHRSVSWYQQTPGQGLQFLFEYFSETQRNKGNFPGRFSGRQFSNSRSEMNVSTLELGDSALYLCASSLGLAGGGEQFFGPGTRLTVL.

The V call is TRBV7-8, the J call TRBJ1-5; D gene unclear. The CDR3 consists of 12 residues. Germline V gene data show CDR1 as SGHVS and CDR2 as FQNEAQ. With 3 bases removed from V and 7 bases from J, the gap between germline ends came to 7 bases. CDR3 protein: CASSFGGQPQHF. CDR3 nucleotides: TGTGCCAGCAGCTTCGGAGGACAGCCCCAGCATTTT.

This clone occurred once. This rearrangement joins TRBV14 to TRBJ1-2; no reliable D call. This CDR3 is built from 13 residues. V was pared by 1 base and J by 3 bases, with 6 bases between. Germline V gene sequence: CDR1 SGHDN, CDR2 FVKESK. The CDR3 is CASSQVSHYGYTF. Here the CDR3 DNA reads TGTGCCAGCAGCCAAGTTAGCCACTATGGCTACACCTTC.